This section outlines one T cell receptor beta chain sequence together with its context. Original data processing: The authors estimated nucleated cell counts from reference gene primer amplification. Some clones are missing from TCRdb's copy, which holds only in-frame ones; the method was immunoSEQ multiplex PCR. D and trimming come from the DNA, and the V and J calls and clone size come from that table. The sample holds about 180,000 clones, 82% seen once. This record belongs to a study of blood T cell repertoires in COVID-19. Across the study: Material from acute and convalescent COVID-19 was sourced from the United States, Italy and Spain. Sample material is recorded as cDNA or gDNA derived from T cells, B-cell-depleted T cells, or PBMCs.

This TCR came from a woman in her 70s with acute or convalescent COVID-19. Sequencing was carried out using peripheral blood.

CDR3 in amino acids: CAISEPDRVGTDTQYF. CDR3 nucleotide sequence: TGTGCCATCAGTGAGCCAGACAGGGTGGGCACAGATACGCAGTATTTT. The chain recombines TRBV10-3 with TRBJ2-3, with 7 positions matching TRBD1. The germline CDR1 and CDR2 sequences are ENHRY and SYGVKD. V dropped 2 bases and J dropped 1; count of bases not matched to a gene: 6. The CDR3 extends over 16 amino acids.